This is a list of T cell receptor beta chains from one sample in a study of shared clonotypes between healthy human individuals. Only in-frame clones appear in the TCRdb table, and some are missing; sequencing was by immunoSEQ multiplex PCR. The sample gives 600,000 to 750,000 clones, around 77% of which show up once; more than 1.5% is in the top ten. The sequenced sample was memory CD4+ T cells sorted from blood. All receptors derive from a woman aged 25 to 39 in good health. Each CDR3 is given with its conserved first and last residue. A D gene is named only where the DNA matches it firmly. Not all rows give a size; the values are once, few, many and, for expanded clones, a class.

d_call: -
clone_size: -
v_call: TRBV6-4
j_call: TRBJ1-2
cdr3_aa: CASSSMDTDGGYTF
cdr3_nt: TGTGCCAGCAGTTCCATGGACACGGACGGGGGCTACACCTTC

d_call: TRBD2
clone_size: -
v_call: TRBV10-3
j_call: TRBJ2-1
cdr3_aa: CAITGGAGDGNEQFF
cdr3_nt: TGTGCCATCACGGGGGGAGCGGGAGATGGCAATGAGCAGTTCTTC

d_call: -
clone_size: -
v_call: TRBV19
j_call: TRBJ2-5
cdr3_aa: CASSLGIYQETQYF
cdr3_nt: TGTGCCAGTAGTCTCGGGATCTACCAAGAGACCCAGTACTTC

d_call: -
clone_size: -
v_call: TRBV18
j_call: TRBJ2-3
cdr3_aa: CASSPSPTDTQYF
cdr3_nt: TGTGCCAGCTCACCAAGTCCCACAGATACGCAGTATTTT

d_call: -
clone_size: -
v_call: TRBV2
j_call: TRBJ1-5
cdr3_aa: CASSGTGSQPQHF
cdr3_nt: TGTGCCAGCAGTGGAACAGGGAGTCAGCCCCAGCATTTT

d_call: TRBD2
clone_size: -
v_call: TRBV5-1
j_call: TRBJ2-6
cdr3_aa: CASSLMVAGDSGANVLTF
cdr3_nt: TGCGCCAGCAGCTTGATGGTAGCGGGAGACTCTGGGGCCAACGTCCTGACTTTC

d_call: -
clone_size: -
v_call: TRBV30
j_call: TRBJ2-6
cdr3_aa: CAWGGYLSSGANVLTF
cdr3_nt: TGTGCCTGGGGAGGGTATCTTAGCTCTGGGGCCAACGTCCTGACTTTC

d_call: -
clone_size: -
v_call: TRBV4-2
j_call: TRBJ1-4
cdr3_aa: CASSQGEGRYEKLFF
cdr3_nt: TGTGCCAGCAGCCAAGGCGAGGGGAGATATGAAAAACTGTTTTTT

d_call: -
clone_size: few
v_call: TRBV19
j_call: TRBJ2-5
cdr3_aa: CASSMATGGKETQYF
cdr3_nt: TGTGCCAGTAGTATGGCAACGGGCGGGAAAGAGACCCAGTACTTC

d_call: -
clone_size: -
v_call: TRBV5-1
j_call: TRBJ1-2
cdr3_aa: CASSFDSQGHYGYTF
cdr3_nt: TGCGCCAGCAGCTTTGACTCACAGGGACACTATGGCTACACCTTC

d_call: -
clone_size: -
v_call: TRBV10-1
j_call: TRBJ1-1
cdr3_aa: CASSETLGGVTEAFF
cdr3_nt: TGCGCCAGCAGTGAGACGTTAGGGGGAGTCACTGAAGCTTTCTTT

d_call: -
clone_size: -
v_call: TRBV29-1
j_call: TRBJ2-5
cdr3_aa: CSVDRGRETQYF
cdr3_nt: TGCAGCGTTGATAGGGGAAGAGAGACCCAGTACTTC

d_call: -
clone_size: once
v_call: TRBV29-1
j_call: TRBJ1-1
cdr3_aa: CSVDGSQGRGTEAFF
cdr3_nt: TGCAGCGTTGATGGGTCTCAGGGTAGAGGCACTGAAGCTTTCTTT

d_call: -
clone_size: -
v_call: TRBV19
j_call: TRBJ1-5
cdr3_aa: CASRPDHALGPQHF
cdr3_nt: TGTGCCAGTAGACCCGATCACGCCCTAGGGCCCCAGCATTTT

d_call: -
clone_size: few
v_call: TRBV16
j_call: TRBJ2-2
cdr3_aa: CASSQFPSSNTGELFF
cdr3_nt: TGTGCCAGCAGCCAATTCCCGTCATCGAACACCGGGGAGCTGTTTTTT

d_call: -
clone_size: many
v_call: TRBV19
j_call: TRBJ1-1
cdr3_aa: CASSSNGNTEAFF
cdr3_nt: TGTGCCAGTAGTTCCAACGGGAACACTGAAGCTTTCTTT

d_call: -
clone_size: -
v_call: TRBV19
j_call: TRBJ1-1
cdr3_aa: CASSSRREGTEAFF
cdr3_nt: TGTGCCAGTAGTAGCCGGAGGGAAGGTACTGAAGCTTTCTTT

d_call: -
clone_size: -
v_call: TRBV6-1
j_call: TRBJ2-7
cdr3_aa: CASSEAGLARYEQYF
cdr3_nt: TGTGCCAGCAGTGAAGCCGGGCTAGCGAGATACGAGCAGTACTTC

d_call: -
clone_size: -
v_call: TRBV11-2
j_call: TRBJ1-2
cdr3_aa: CASRDGGKRGYGYTF
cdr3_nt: TGTGCCAGCAGGGATGGGGGAAAGAGGGGCTATGGCTACACCTTC

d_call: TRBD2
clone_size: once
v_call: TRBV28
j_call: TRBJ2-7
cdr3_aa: CASSFGGSYYYEQYF
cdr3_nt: TGTGCCAGCAGTTTCGGCGGGAGCTACTACTACGAGCAGTACTTC

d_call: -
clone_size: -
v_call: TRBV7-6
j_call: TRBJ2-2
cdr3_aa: CASSPVGAGVDGELFF
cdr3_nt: TGTGCCAGCAGCCCTGTGGGGGCGGGAGTGGACGGGGAGCTGTTTTTT

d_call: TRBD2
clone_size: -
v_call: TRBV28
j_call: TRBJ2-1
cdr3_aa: CASSLWREGGFF
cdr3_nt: TGTGCCAGCAGTTTATGGCGGGAGGGGGGATTCTTC

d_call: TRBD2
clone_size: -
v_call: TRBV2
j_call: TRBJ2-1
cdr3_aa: CASSTSGRSTYNEQFF
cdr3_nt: TGTGCCAGCAGCACTAGCGGGAGGTCTACCTACAATGAGCAGTTCTTC

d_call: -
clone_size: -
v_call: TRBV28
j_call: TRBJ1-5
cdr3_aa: CASNYGGRGDVQPQHF
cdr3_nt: TGTGCCAGCAATTATGGGGGCCGAGGAGACGTTCAGCCCCAGCATTTT

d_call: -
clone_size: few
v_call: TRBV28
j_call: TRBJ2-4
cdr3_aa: CASSSSGLAGNIQYF
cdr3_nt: TGTGCCAGCAGCTCCTCGGGGCTAGCCGGAAACATTCAGTACTTC

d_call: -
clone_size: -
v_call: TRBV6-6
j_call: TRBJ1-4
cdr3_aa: CASSYVSGGHGEKLFF
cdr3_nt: TGTGCCAGCAGTTACGTAAGCGGGGGGCACGGTGAAAAACTGTTTTTT

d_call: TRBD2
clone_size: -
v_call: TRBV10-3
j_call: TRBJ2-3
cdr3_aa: CAISESTSSDTQYF
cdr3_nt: TGTGCCATCAGTGAGTCGACTAGCTCAGATACGCAGTATTTT

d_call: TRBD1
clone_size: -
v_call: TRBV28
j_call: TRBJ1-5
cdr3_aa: CASSSTRTGGSNQPQHF
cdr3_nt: TGTGCCAGCAGTTCCACTAGGACAGGGGGCAGCAATCAGCCCCAGCATTTT

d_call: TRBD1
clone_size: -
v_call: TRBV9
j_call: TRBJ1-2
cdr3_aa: CASSARTGTNYGYTF
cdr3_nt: TGTGCCAGCAGCGCCCGGACAGGGACCAACTATGGCTACACCTTC

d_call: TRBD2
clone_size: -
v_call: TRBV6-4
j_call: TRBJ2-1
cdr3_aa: CASSGGTSGSHEQFF
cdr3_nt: TGTGCCAGCAGTGGTGGGACTAGCGGGAGTCATGAGCAGTTCTTC

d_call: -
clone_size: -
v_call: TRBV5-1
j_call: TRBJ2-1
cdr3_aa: CASSKSSGSYNEQFF
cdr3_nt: TGCGCCAGCAGTAAGTCCAGCGGTTCGTACAATGAGCAGTTCTTC

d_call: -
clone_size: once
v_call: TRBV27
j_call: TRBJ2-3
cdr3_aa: CASSWRGADTQYF
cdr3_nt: TGTGCCAGCAGTTGGCGAGGGGCAGATACGCAGTATTTT

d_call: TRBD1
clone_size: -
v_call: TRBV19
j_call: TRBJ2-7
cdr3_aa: CASSGQGSSYEQYF
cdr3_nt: TGTGCCAGTAGCGGACAGGGAAGCTCCTACGAGCAGTACTTC

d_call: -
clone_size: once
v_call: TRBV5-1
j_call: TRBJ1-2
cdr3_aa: CASSLDTVNGYTF
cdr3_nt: TGCGCCAGCAGCTTGGATACAGTTAACGGCTACACCTTC

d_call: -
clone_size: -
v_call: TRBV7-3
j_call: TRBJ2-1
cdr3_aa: CASSMAAYNEQFF
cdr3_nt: TGTGCCAGCAGTATGGCAGCTTACAATGAGCAGTTCTTC

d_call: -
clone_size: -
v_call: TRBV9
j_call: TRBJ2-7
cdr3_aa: CARLRQSVSSYEQYF
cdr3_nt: TGTGCCAGGCTAAGACAGTCTGTGAGCTCCTACGAGCAGTACTTC

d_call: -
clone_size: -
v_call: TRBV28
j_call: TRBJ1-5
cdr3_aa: CASSLTHGSNQPQHF
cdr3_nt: TGTGCCAGCAGTTTAACCCACGGCAGCAATCAGCCCCAGCATTTT